What follows are 10 T cell receptor beta chains derived from one specimen sequenced in a study of technical replicates of blood from several donors. Libraries were prepared by immunoSEQ multiplex PCR; TCRdb keeps only in-frame clonotypes and omits some of them. The repertoire has roughly 69,000 clones, about 88% of them found once; the top ten carry over 4%. Specimen: PBMCs. All receptors derive from a human donor in good health. Some clones in this sample may be carry-over from other donors' samples.

The J gene is TRBJ2-7, the V gene TRBV5-1; the match to TRBD1 covers 10 bases. Germline V gene lookup returns CDR1 SGHRS and CDR2 YFSETQ. Unmatched junction bases numbered 3, after V lost 4 bases and J lost 2 bases. The CDR3 has 14 amino acids. The DNA of the CDR3 is TGCGCCAGCAGCCCAGGACAGGGGGCCTACGAGCAGTACTTC. It is translated as CASSPGQGAYEQYF.

This chain connects TRBV6-5 to TRBJ2-7, with D tentatively TRBD2 (5 bases). V was trimmed by 7 bases and J by 4 bases, leaving 17 bases between them. The CDR3 loop spans 14 amino acids. Germline V CDR1 and CDR2: MNHEY, SVGAGI. The CDR3 DNA is TGTGCCAGCAAGAGGGTTGAGAGTCGGTACGAGCAGTACTTC. Its protein product is CASKRVESRYEQYF.

The rearrangement uses TRBV2 and TRBJ1-5, with TRBD1 matching over 10 bases. The CDR3 runs 15 residues. CDR1 SNHLY and CDR2 FYNNEI come from the germline V gene. The V and J ends lost 6 bases and 7 bases, in that order; junction bases with no gene match: 9. The CDR3 sequence is CASSPDRGREQPQHF. In nucleotides, the CDR3 is TGTGCCAGCAGCCCCGACAGGGGGCGCGAACAGCCCCAGCATTTT.

This chain connects TRBV7-9 to TRBJ2-2; TRBD2 matches at 14 bases. V dropped 5 bases and J dropped 6; count of bases not matched to a gene: 5. The CDR3 extends over 16 amino acids. Germline V gives CDR1 SEHNR, CDR2 FQNEAQ (reference sequence). The CDR3 coding sequence is TGTGCCAGCAGCCATGGGACTAGCGGGAGCCCCGGGGAGCTGTTTTTT. Protein product: CASSHGTSGSPGELFF.

The rearrangement links TRBV29-1 to TRBJ1-1; possible D gene TRBD1, 5 bases. Germline-derived CDR1 and CDR2 are SQVTM and ANQGSEA. Trimming shortened V by 7 bases and J by 4 bases, and 13 bases separated the two germline ends. The CDR3 sequence is 12 residues long. CDR3 protein: CSARPGGTEAFF. The CDR3, as DNA: TGCAGCGCTAGACCCGGGGGCACTGAAGCTTTCTTT.

The gene calls are TRBV9 and TRBJ2-5, with 8 bases aligning to TRBD1. This CDR3 comprises 14 residues. V lost 0 bases and J lost 2; bases outside the gene matches: 0. Germline V gene data show CDR1 as SGDLS and CDR2 as YYNGEE. The CDR3 DNA reads as TGTGCCAGCAGCGTAGACAGGGGGCAAGAGACCCAGTACTTC. Amino acids: CASSVDRGQETQYF.

The CDR3 DNA follows: TGTGCCAGCAGACGAAGGGCCCTAGCGAGCGACGGGCAGTACTTC. Protein: CASRRRALASDGQYF. The rearrangement uses TRBV7-2 and TRBJ2-7; D may be TRBD2 (6 bases). The ends were cut back, 6 bases at V and 9 bases at J, with 24 bases in the middle. The germline CDR1 and CDR2 sequences are SGHTA and FQGNSA. The CDR3 totals 15 residues.

The chain combines TRBV9 with TRBJ2-5, with no clear D. V was clipped by 0 bases and J by 4 bases, with 10 bases between them. CDR3 size: 14 residues. Germline CDR1 reads SGDLS; CDR2 reads YYNGEE. The CDR3 loop is CASSVGSLAETQYF. The CDR3 coding sequence is TGTGCCAGCAGCGTAGGAAGTTTGGCAGAGACCCAGTACTTC.

The V and J genes are TRBV4-2 and TRBJ2-3; 14 bases line up with TRBD2. The length of the CDR3 is 16 residues. Looked up from germline, CDR1 is LGHNA and CDR2 is YNFKEQ. V gave up 4 bases and J gave up 11 bases; unmatched junction bases: 11. CDR3 protein: CASSPGGTSGGKKQYF. The CDR3, as DNA: TGTGCCAGCAGCCCAGGGGGGACTAGCGGGGGCAAGAAGCAGTATTTT.

The chain uses TRBV2 and TRBJ1-4; D possibly corresponds to TRBD1 (5 bases). The V gene's germline CDR1 is SNHLY and CDR2 FYNNEI. V was pared by 7 bases and J by 8 bases, with 11 bases between. The CDR3 extends over 12 amino acids. The CDR3 region has the DNA TGTGCCAGCACCCCAGGGTCAGAAAAACTGTTTTTT. Protein sequence: CASTPGSEKLFF.